This TCR beta chain was identified in a study of shared clonotypes between healthy human individuals. Study background: The composition of the donors was a couple of women and three men aged 18 to 49.

The germline V gene encodes CDR1 SGHRS and CDR2 YFSETQ. This CDR3 comprises 12 residues. The V and J ends lost 4 bases and 5 bases respectively, with 9 bases between them. This clone was observed once. Antigen specificity is unknown. Other DNA sequences of this sample code for an identical CDR3. General observations from the study: A reduction in generation probabilities was seen for non-shared clonotypes relative to those shared by all four donors.

Assay: immunoSEQ multiplex PCR; the TCRdb copy retains only in-frame clones and omits some. The table lists approximately 2.4 million clones, approximately 96% of them singletons, with roughly 0.13% in the top ten. The sample comprised naive CD4+ T cells sorted from blood. Subset specified: CD45RA+ positively selected. The genes are TRBV5-1 and TRBJ2-5, with D uncertain. The sequence was obtained from a man aged 18 to 30 in good health. CDR3 coding DNA: TGCGCCAGCAGCCTAGATCGGGAGACCCAGTACTTC. It encodes CASSLDRETQYF.